This T cell receptor beta chain was sequenced during a study of T-cell memory formation after mild COVID-19. Whole-study findings and limits: CD4+ contracting clones were mainly CM and EM; CD8+ ones, EMRA.

Regarding this clonotype: Its antigen is unknown.

TCR alpha and TCR beta cDNA libraries with sample barcodes and UMIs came from 5'RACE using constant-segment primers. TCRdb reanalysed the 5' RACE reads using MiXCR and keeps one entry per CDR3 protein. The sample consists of about 400,000 distinct CDR3 sequences, 24% of them appearing once. The germline V gene has CDR1 MGHDK and CDR2 SYGVNS. CDR3 length: 14 amino acids. The J segment lost 9 bases and the V segment lost 3 bases, leaving 10 bases of the junction unmatched. Sequenced material: PBMCs or a T cell subset sorted from them (not recorded which). The rearrangement uses TRBV25-1 and TRBJ1-1; 7 bases map to TRBD1. The clonotype originates from an adult woman who had mild COVID-19 (a few samples of this study predate the infection). Cell type and time point are not known. The CDR3 DNA reads TGTGCCAGCAGTGACCGGCGATTGACAGGGAAAGCTTTCTTT. Protein sequence: CASSDRRLTGKAFF.